These T cell receptor beta chains were read from a single sample in a study of cytomegalovirus exposure and HLA in healthy donors. The protocol was immunoSEQ multiplex PCR, while the TCRdb copy is restricted to in-frame clones and leaves out a portion. The table has 120,000 or so clones, roughly 9% seen once; the top ten hold around 5.8%. Source material: PBMCs. The receptors here all came from a woman between 35 and 50 years old in good health and CMV-seropositive. Both conserved end residues are part of each CDR3. Each record gives: clone size, J gene, D gene, V gene, CDR3 protein, CDR3 DNA. A D gene is named only where the DNA matches it firmly. Only part of the rows carry a size: once, few, many, or a class if the clone is expanded.

- TRBJ2-6 TRBD1 TRBV7-9 CASTATGVPSGANVLTF TGTGCCAGCACCGCGACAGGGGTTCCATCTGGGGCCAACGTCCTGACTTTC
few TRBJ2-5 TRBD1 TRBV5-1 CASRDTGGQETQYF TGCGCCAGCAGGGACACAGGGGGCCAAGAGACCCAGTACTTC
few TRBJ1-1 - TRBV10-3 CAISESTASRNTEAFF TGTGCCATCAGTGAGTCGACGGCTAGCCGGAACACTGAAGCTTTCTTT
few TRBJ1-5 TRBD1 TRBV30 CAWSGGTGISNQPQHF TGTGCCTGGAGTGGGGGGACAGGGATTAGCAATCAGCCCCAGCATTTT
few TRBJ1-5 - TRBV30 CAWDNGSNQPQHF TGTGCCTGGGACAACGGATCCAATCAGCCCCAGCATTTT
few TRBJ2-7 - TRBV6-6 CASSRRDSHREQYF TGTGCCAGCAGTCGGCGGGACAGTCACCGCGAGCAGTACTTC
- TRBJ2-6 - TRBV6-5 CASSYSRNSGANVLTF TGTGCCAGCAGTTACTCGCGTAACTCTGGGGCCAACGTCCTGACTTTC
few TRBJ2-3 TRBD2 TRBV6-4 CASSDSLAGALGTQYF TGTGCCAGCAGTGACTCCCTAGCGGGGGCCCTAGGGACGCAGTATTTT
few TRBJ1-2 TRBD1 TRBV7-2 CASIGDRRNYGYTF TGTGCCAGCATCGGGGACAGGAGAAACTATGGCTACACCTTC
- TRBJ1-3 - TRBV5-1 CASSLAGTTGNTIYF TGCGCCAGCAGCTTGGCCGGGACAACTGGAAACACCATATATTTT
few TRBJ1-3 TRBD1 TRBV29-1 CSVEVGTTGGSGNTIYF TGCAGCGTTGAAGTCGGAACGACAGGGGGCTCTGGAAACACCATATATTTT
- TRBJ1-1 - TRBV5-1 CASSLAPNTEAFF TGCGCCAGCAGCTTGGCTCCCAACACTGAAGCTTTCTTT
- TRBJ2-5 TRBD2 TRBV28 CASSFLAGGVPGYF TGTGCCAGCAGTTTCCTAGCGGGGGGGGTCCCGGGGTACTTC
- TRBJ2-3 - TRBV10-3 CAISESAATDTQYF TGTGCCATCAGTGAGTCAGCCGCCACAGATACGCAGTATTTT
- TRBJ1-4 TRBD1 TRBV2 CASRVGQSNEKLFF TGTGCCAGCAGAGTGGGACAGTCTAATGAAAAACTGTTTTTT
- TRBJ2-1 TRBD2 TRBV6-6 CATINSAGGRNEQFF TGTGCCACCATTAATTCGGCGGGGGGGCGCAATGAGCAGTTCTTC
- TRBJ2-7 - TRBV28 CASSADSFLGYEQYF TGTGCCAGCAGCGCCGACTCTTTCCTCGGCTACGAGCAGTACTTC
once TRBJ1-1 TRBD1 TRBV19 CASSTGGAVTEAFF TGTGCCAGTAGTACAGGGGGCGCAGTCACTGAAGCTTTCTTT
- TRBJ1-1 - TRBV7-3 CASSLQGYTEAFF TGTGCCAGCAGCTTACAGGGATACACTGAAGCTTTCTTT
- TRBJ1-6 TRBD1 TRBV28 CASRIGTAYNSPLHF TGTGCCAGCCGGATAGGGACAGCCTATAATTCACCCCTCCACTTT
- TRBJ2-7 - TRBV5-1 CASSLVVGVAYEQYF TGCGCCAGCAGCTTGGTGGTAGGGGTGGCCTACGAGCAGTACTTC
- TRBJ1-1 - TRBV9 CASSVVGDNTEAFF TGTGCCAGCAGCGTAGTTGGAGATAACACTGAAGCTTTCTTT
- TRBJ1-5 - TRBV6-5 CASTGGGAGQPQHF TGTGCCAGCACCGGGGGGGGAGCGGGTCAGCCCCAGCATTTT
few TRBJ1-6 - TRBV19 CASSIDGRQGYISPLHF TGTGCCAGTAGTATAGATGGTCGGCAGGGTTATATTTCACCCCTCCACTTT
few TRBJ2-7 - TRBV27 CASSLDRQSYEQYF TGTGCCAGCAGTTTAGACAGACAGAGCTACGAGCAGTACTTC
- TRBJ2-7 - TRBV14 CASSQGAPHRSPYEQYF TGTGCCAGCAGCCAGGGGGCACCCCACCGTAGTCCCTACGAGCAGTACTTC
- TRBJ2-5 - TRBV2 CASILTREETQYF TGTGCCAGCATTTTGACACGTGAAGAGACCCAGTACTTC
- TRBJ2-1 - TRBV15 CATSRAGTGGNEQFF TGTGCCACCAGCAGAGCCGGGACTGGAGGAAATGAGCAGTTCTTC
few TRBJ2-7 TRBD2 TRBV5-8 CASSLALGRDEQYF TGTGCCAGCAGCTTGGCCCTGGGGAGGGACGAGCAGTACTTC
few TRBJ1-6 - TRBV28 CASSLSPYGGNSPLHF TGTGCCAGCAGTTTATCGCCGTACGGGGGTAATTCACCCCTCCACTTT
- TRBJ1-1 TRBD1 TRBV12-5 CASGPGQVNTEAFF TGTGCTAGTGGTCCCGGACAGGTGAACACTGAAGCTTTCTTT
- TRBJ2-2 - TRBV6-5 CASSLARITGELFF TGTGCCAGCAGCCTGGCGAGGATAACCGGGGAGCTGTTTTTT
few TRBJ1-1 TRBD1 TRBV5-1 CASSRGTANTEAFF TGCGCCAGCAGCAGGGGGACAGCCAACACTGAAGCTTTCTTT
few TRBJ1-2 - TRBV7-9 CASSLGVVGYTF TGTGCCAGCAGCTTAGGTGTCGTCGGCTACACCTTC
few TRBJ1-2 TRBD1 TRBV25-1 CASSEGRQGDYGYTF TGTGCCAGCAGTGAGGGTCGACAGGGCGACTATGGCTACACCTTC
- TRBJ2-3 - TRBV5-5 CASSLVQGTTDTQYF TGTGCCAGCAGCTTAGTCCAGGGGACCACAGATACGCAGTATTTT
few TRBJ1-6 TRBD1 TRBV7-9 CASSSRRGQGSHNSPLHF TGTGCCAGCAGCTCTCGAAGGGGACAGGGGTCCCATAATTCACCCCTCCACTTT
few TRBJ2-3 - TRBV6-4 CASSETGSGTDTQYF TGTGCCAGCAGTGAGACGGGGAGCGGCACAGATACGCAGTATTTT
- TRBJ2-2 - TRBV11-3 CASSHLPGELFF TGTGCCAGCAGCCATCTACCCGGGGAGCTGTTTTTT
- TRBJ1-1 - TRBV28 CASRPGLGLGYYTEAFF TGTGCCAGCAGACCCGGACTGGGATTGGGGTATTACACTGAAGCTTTCTTT
- TRBJ2-5 TRBD2 TRBV5-4 CASSSGGISGGLETQYF TGTGCCAGCAGCTCGGGCGGGATTAGCGGGGGGTTAGAGACCCAGTACTTC
- TRBJ1-3 - TRBV2 CASSEGTRVGTIYF TGTGCCAGCAGTGAAGGGACGCGGGTGGGCACCATATATTTT
- TRBJ1-4 - TRBV7-9 CASSGHSATNEKLFF TGTGCCAGCAGCGGACACAGTGCAACTAATGAAAAACTGTTTTTT
few TRBJ2-6 TRBD1 TRBV7-8 CASSLLHGTGAGANVLTF TGTGCCAGCAGCTTACTCCATGGGACAGGGGCCGGGGCCAACGTCCTGACTTTC
few TRBJ1-1 TRBD1 TRBV11-2 CASSLDRGTAEAFF TGTGCCAGCAGCTTAGATCGGGGGACAGCGGAAGCTTTCTTT
few TRBJ1-2 - TRBV7-9 CASSTIDRPRTYGYTF TGTGCCAGCAGCACTATAGACAGGCCGAGGACCTATGGCTACACCTTC
few TRBJ2-7 TRBD1 TRBV7-2 CASSLGQGAYEQYF TGTGCCAGCAGCCTCGGACAGGGGGCCTACGAGCAGTACTTC
- TRBJ1-3 TRBD1 TRBV30 CAWSPGQGPVSGNTIYF TGTGCCTGGAGTCCGGGACAGGGGCCCGTCTCTGGAAACACCATATATTTT
- TRBJ1-1 - TRBV7-2 CASSPGSTEAFF TGTGCCAGCAGCCCCGGTTCCACTGAAGCTTTCTTT
- TRBJ1-6 - TRBV19 CASSIRETPPLHF TGTGCCAGTAGTATACGGGAAACTCCACCCCTCCACTTT
- TRBJ1-5 TRBD1 TRBV29-1 CSARQGNGQPQHF TGCAGCGCAAGACAGGGGAATGGTCAGCCCCAGCATTTT
- TRBJ2-6 - TRBV5-5 CASSLVRVGANVLTF TGTGCCAGCAGCTTAGTGAGGGTTGGGGCCAACGTCCTGACTTTC
- TRBJ1-2 - TRBV7-9 CASSLGGQIYGYTF TGTGCCAGCAGCTTAGGAGGCCAGATCTATGGCTACACCTTC
- TRBJ2-1 TRBD2 TRBV4-2 CASSQEGLLNNEQFF TGTGCCAGCAGCCAAGAGGGACTACTAAACAATGAGCAGTTCTTC
few TRBJ1-2 - TRBV6-1 CASRDTAYGYTF TGTGCCAGCCGGGACACGGCCTATGGCTACACCTTC